Here is one T cell receptor beta chain with its context. The PCR was carried out with 60 Vbeta primers and 13 Jbeta primers. Some clones are missing from TCRdb's copy, which holds only in-frame ones; the method was immunoSEQ multiplex PCR. Altogether 97,000 or so clones are present, around 10% being singletons, with the ten largest covering 4.5% to 6.5%. The sample is drawn from a study of cytomegalovirus exposure and HLA in healthy donors. The sequencing input was PBMCs. This TCR came from a man over 45 in good health and CMV-seropositive.

The CDR3, as DNA: TGTGCCACCAAACAGGGTGAAGGTTCACCCCTCCACTTT. The encoded protein is CATKQGEGSPLHF. The chain employs TRBV6-5 and TRBJ1-6; TRBD1 is a possible D gene (6 bases). This CDR3 is 13 amino acids long. The germline CDR1 and CDR2 sequences are MNHEY and SVGAGI. The V gene lost 10 bases and the J gene lost 9 bases, with 16 bases spanning the gap.